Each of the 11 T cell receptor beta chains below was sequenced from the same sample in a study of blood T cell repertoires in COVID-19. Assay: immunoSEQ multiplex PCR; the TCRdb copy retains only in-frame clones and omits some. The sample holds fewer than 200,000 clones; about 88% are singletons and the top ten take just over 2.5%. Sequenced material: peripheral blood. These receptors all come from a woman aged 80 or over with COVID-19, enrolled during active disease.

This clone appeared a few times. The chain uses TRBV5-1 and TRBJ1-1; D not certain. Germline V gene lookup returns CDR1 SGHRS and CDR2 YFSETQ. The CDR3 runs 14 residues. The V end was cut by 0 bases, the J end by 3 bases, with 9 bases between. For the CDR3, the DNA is TGCGCCAGCAGCTTGGGGAACGGGGACACTGAAGCTTTCTTT. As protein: CASSLGNGDTEAFF.

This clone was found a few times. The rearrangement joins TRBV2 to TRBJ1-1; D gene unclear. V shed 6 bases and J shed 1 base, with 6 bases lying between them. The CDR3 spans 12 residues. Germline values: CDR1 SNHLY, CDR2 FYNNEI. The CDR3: CASRRENTEAFF. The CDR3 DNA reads TGTGCCAGCAGGCGGGAGAACACTGAAGCTTTCTTT. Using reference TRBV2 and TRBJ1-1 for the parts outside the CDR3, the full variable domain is EPEVTQTPSHQVTQMGQEVILRCVPISNHLYFYWYRQILGQKVEFLVSFYNNEISEKSEIFDDQFSVERPDGSNFTLKIRSTKLEDSAMYFCASRRENTEAFFGQGTRLTVV.

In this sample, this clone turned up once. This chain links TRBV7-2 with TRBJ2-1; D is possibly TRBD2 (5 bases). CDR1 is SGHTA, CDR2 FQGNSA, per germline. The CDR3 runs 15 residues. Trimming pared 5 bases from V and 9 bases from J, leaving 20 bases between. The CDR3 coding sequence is TGTGCCAGCAGCGTAGAGGAGGTCAGGTCGGCTGAGCAGTTCTTC. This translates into CASSVEEVRSAEQFF.

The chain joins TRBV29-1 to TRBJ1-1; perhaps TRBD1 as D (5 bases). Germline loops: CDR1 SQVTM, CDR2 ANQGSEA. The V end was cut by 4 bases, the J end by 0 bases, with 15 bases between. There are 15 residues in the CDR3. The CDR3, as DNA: TGCAGCGTTGCGCCGAGTGGGGGGATGAACACTGAAGCTTTCTTT. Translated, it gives CSVAPSGGMNTEAFF.

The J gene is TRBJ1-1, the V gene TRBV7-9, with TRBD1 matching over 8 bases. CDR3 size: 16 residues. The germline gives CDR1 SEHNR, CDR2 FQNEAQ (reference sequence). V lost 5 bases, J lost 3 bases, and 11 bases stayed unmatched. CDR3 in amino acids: CASSIPTGAGHTEAFF. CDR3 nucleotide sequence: TGTGCCAGCAGCATTCCGACAGGGGCGGGGCACACTGAAGCTTTCTTT.

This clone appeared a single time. CDR3 amino acids: CASSPTGTSTSLTDTQYF. CDR3 nucleotides: TGTGCCAGCAGTCCTACCGGGACTAGCACTTCGCTCACAGATACGCAGTATTTT. The chain uses TRBV6-6 and TRBJ2-3; 9 nucleotides line up with TRBD2. With V trimmed by 5 bases and J by 2 bases, 14 bases remained unmatched. CDR1 is MNHNY, CDR2 SVGAGI, per germline (reference sequence). The CDR3 loop spans 18 amino acids.

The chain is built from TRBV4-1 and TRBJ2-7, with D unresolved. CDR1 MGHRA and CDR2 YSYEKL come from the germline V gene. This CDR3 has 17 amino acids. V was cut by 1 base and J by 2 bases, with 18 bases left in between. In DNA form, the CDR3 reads TGCGCCAGCAGCCAAGGCTTTAGTGGGTTCAGGCCCTACGAGCAGTACTTC. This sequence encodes CASSQGFSGFRPYEQYF.

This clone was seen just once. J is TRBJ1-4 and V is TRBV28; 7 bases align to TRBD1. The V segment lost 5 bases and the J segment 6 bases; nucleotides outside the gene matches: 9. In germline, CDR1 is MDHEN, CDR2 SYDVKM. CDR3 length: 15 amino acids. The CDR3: CASSPPGGGYEKLFF. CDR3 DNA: TGTGCCAGCAGTCCCCCCGGAGGGGGCTATGAAAAACTGTTTTTT.

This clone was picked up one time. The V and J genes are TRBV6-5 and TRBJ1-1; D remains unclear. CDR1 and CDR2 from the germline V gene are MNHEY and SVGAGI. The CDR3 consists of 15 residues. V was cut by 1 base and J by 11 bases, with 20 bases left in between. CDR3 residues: CASSYYERGAGRAFF. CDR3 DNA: TGTGCCAGCAGTTACTACGAACGGGGTGCGGGAAGGGCTTTCTTT.

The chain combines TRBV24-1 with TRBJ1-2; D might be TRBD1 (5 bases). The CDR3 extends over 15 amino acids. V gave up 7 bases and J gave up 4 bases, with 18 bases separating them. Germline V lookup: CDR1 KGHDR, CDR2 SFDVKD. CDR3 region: CATSGGGTQGYGYTF. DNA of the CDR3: TGTGCCACCAGCGGGGGGGGGACCCAGGGCTATGGCTACACCTTC.

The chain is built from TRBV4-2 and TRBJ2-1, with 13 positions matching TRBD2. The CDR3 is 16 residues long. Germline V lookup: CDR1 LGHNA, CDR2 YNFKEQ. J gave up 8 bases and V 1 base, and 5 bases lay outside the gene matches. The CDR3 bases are TGTGCCAGCAGCCAAGCGGGGACTAGCGGGAATCATGAGCAGTTCTTC. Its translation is CASSQAGTSGNHEQFF.